This TCR beta chain was retrieved from a study of PD-1 blockade in mismatch repair-deficient tumors. The CDR3 extends over 14 amino acids. The ends were cut back, 1 base at V and 2 bases at J, with 7 bases in the middle. Clones were read by immunoSEQ multiplex PCR, and TCRdb kept only the in-frame ones, dropping some. This sample has roughly 49,000 clones; roughly 82% occur once, and the top ten carry roughly 3.3%. The sequence derives from an adult with mismatch repair-deficient cancer. This chain connects TRBV5-7 to TRBJ1-5; no definite D call. TRBV5-7 is classed as an ORF, of uncertain function. The specimen comprised PBMCs, sampled before pembrolizumab treatment. The CDR3 region has the DNA TGTGCCAGCAGCTTGTGTCAGGGCAATCAGCCCCAGCATTTT. It yields the protein CASSLCQGNQPQHF.